Sequencing of this TCR beta chain was carried out in a study of T cell changes during pregnancy in multiple sclerosis. Clones were sequenced by immunoSEQ multiplex PCR, and TCRdb holds only the in-frame ones, with some missing. The table has roughly 50,000 clones, about nine tenths seen once. The receptor was derived from a female donor in good health, enrolled as a control in a pregnancy study. Sequencing used peripheral blood, obtained after pregnancy.

CDR3 sequence: CASSLVGATGSGNTIYF. CDR3 nucleotides: TGCGCCAGCAGCTTGGTAGGGGCCACTGGCTCTGGAAACACCATATATTTT. This chain uses TRBV5-1 with TRBJ1-3, with a weak D call TRBD1 (5 bases). The CDR3 is 17 amino acids. Germline V lookup: CDR1 SGHRS, CDR2 YFSETQ. With 0 bases removed from V and 0 bases from J, the gap between germline ends came to 13 bases.